This TCR beta chain derives from a study of identical twins. Notes on the study in general: Insertions were fewer in abundant cord blood beta clonotypes, whereas memory repertoires showed none of this pattern.

Regarding this clonotype: Its matching antigen is unknown.

V lost 6 bases and J 1 base, leaving 13 bases between the germline ends. This CDR3 spans 14 amino acids. Germline-derived CDR1 and CDR2 are MNHEY and SMNVEV (reference sequence). cDNA carried unique molecular identifiers, and a universal primer site was added by template switching. TCRdb ran MiXCR on the 5' RACE reads and lists one entry per CDR3 protein. The sample holds 400,000 to 550,000 distinct CDR3 sequences, roughly 24% seen once. The sample was also reused in another study, on T cells expressing NK-cell markers. Per that study: TCR beta repertoires came from sorted CD3+CD56+NKG2C+, CD3+CD56+NKG2C- and CD3+CD56-NKG2C+ T cells. In a few donors, these clonotypes also led the CD3+CD56-NKG2C+ fraction.

V is TRBV27 and J is TRBJ2-7; D possibly corresponds to TRBD2 (5 bases). This clonotype was obtained from a woman under 30 in good health. Sequencing was performed on CD4+ T cells sorted from blood. CDR3 amino acids: CASSFKEVSYEQYF. The CDR3, as DNA: TGTGCCAGCAGCTTTAAGGAGGTGTCCTACGAGCAGTACTTC.